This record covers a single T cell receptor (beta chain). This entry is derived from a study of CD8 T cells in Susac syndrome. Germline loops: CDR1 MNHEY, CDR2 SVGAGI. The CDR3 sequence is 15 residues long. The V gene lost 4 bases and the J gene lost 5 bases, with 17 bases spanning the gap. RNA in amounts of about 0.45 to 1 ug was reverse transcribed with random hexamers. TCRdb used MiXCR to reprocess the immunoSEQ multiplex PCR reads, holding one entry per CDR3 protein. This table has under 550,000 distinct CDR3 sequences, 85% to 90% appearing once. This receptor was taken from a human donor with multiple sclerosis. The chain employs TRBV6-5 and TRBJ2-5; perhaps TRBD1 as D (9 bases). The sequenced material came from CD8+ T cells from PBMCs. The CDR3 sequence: CASSSLAGTGETQYF. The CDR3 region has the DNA TGTGCCAGCAGTTCGTTAGCGGGGACAGGGGAGACCCAGTACTTC.